The 8 T cell receptor beta chains listed next were all sequenced from one sample in a study of control samples from healthy donors and cancer patients. Repertoires were generated with immunoSEQ multiplex PCR, while TCRdb's copy carries only in-frame clones and drops some. The sample includes about 130,000 clones, roughly 92% seen only once; the top ten take less than 0.65%. The specimen sequenced was PBMCs. The source of these receptors is a man older than 75 with head and neck cancer.

The chain couples TRBV9 to TRBJ2-7; D perhaps matches TRBD1 (6 bases). There are 14 residues in the CDR3. The germline CDR1 and CDR2 sequences are SGDLS and YYNGEE. Trimming took off 3 bases at V and 7 bases at J, with 17 bases between the two ends. CDR3 DNA sequence: TGTGCCAGCAGCGCCAAACAGGGCCCCCTGGAGCAGTACTTC. Its protein is CASSAKQGPLEQYF.

This sequence joins TRBV18 and TRBJ1-6; 7 bases map to TRBD1. The germline V gene encodes CDR1 KGHSH and CDR2 LQKENI. The CDR3 consists of 14 residues. V gave up 6 bases and J gave up 7 bases; unmatched junction bases: 6. The CDR3 DNA sequence: TGTGCCAGCTCCGGGACAGCGACCAATTCACCCCTCCACTTT. It encodes CASSGTATNSPLHF.

The V call is TRBV21-1, the J call TRBJ2-3; the table's TRBD1 call for D was not verified on the DNA. TRBV21-1 corresponds to a pseudogene. This CDR3 is built from 15 residues. CDR3: CASKGDRGRPDTQYF. CDR3 DNA sequence: TGTGCCAGCAAGGGAGACAGGGGGCGGCCAGATACGCAGTATTTT.

The CDR3 region has the DNA TGTGCCAGCAGTTACGGCGACTTTACTTATGGCTACACCTTC. It translates to CASSYGDFTYGYTF. V and J are TRBV6-2 or TRBV6-3 and TRBJ1-2; no clear D. The CDR3 sequence is 14 residues long. Trimming took 2 bases from V and 5 from J, leaving 12 bases between them. Per germline, CDR1 MNHEY and CDR2 SVGEGT.

This chain connects TRBV3-1 (or the pseudogene TRBV3-2) to TRBJ2-5, with a possible D match to TRBD2 (6 bases). The CDR3 extends over 15 amino acids. Trimming stripped 2 bases from V and 2 bases from J, with 12 bases between. The germline CDR1 and CDR2 sequences are LGHDT and YNNKEL (reference sequence). The CDR3 DNA reads TGTGCCAGCAGCCAATGGACGGCGGGGCAAGAGACCCAGTACTTC. Encoded protein: CASSQWTAGQETQYF.

This clone has a single count. This sequence joins TRBV9 and TRBJ2-1, with TRBD2 identical over 9 bases. V was pared by 7 bases and J by 5 bases, with 4 bases of the junction left unmatched. Germline V gene data show CDR1 as SGDLS and CDR2 as YYNGEE. The CDR3 totals 13 residues. The chain's CDR3 is CASSSGTNNEQFF. DNA of the CDR3: TGTGCCAGCTCTAGCGGGACAAACAATGAGCAGTTCTTC.

In regard to this clone: The DNA is left out, because the CDR3 cannot be placed on it with certainty; the CDR3 is given as TCRdb lists it. The gene calls are TRBV28 and TRBJ1-2; TRBD1, the table's D call, lacks a check against the DNA. Per germline, CDR1 MDHEN and CDR2 SYDVKM. The CDR3 extends over 12 residues, inclusive of both ends. CDR3: CASSFGQGARTF.

V is TRBV7-9 and J is TRBJ1-2; the D is unclear. This CDR3 spans 14 amino acids. Germline-derived CDR1 and CDR2 are SEHNR and FQNEAQ (reference sequence). V lost 1 base to trimming and J lost 6 bases, with 12 bases between them. The DNA for the CDR3 is TGTGCCAGCAGCTTAGGAGGAGGAAACGATGGCTACACCTTC. Amino acids: CASSLGGGNDGYTF.